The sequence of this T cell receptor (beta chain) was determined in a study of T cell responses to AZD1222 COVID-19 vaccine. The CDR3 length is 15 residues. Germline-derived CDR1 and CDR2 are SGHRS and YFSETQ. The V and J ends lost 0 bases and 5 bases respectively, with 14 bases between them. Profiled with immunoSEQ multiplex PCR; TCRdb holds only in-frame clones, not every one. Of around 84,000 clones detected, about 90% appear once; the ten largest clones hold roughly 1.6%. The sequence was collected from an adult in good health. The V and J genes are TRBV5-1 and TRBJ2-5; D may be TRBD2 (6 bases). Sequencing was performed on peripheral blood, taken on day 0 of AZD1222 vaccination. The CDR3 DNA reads TGCGCCAGCAGCTTGGCCTGGCAGGAGGGGGAGACCCAGTACTTC. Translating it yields CASSLAWQEGETQYF.